The clone carrying this T cell receptor beta chain came up many times. This entry is derived from a study of identical twins. CDR1 SGHRS and CDR2 YFSETQ come from the germline V gene. This CDR3 spans 15 amino acids. Trimming pared 4 bases from V and 4 bases from J, leaving 15 bases between. One entry per CDR3 protein results from TCRdb running MiXCR on the 5' RACE reads. Of a few hundred thousand distinct CDR3 sequences in the sample, about 18% were seen once. The sequence came from a middle-aged man in good health. The J gene is TRBJ1-5, the V gene TRBV5-1; possibly TRBD1 for D (6 bases). What was sequenced was naive T cells sorted from blood. In DNA, the CDR3 is TGCGCCAGCAGCCCGTCAGGGGTTCGGAATCAGCCCCAGCATTTT. It translates to CASSPSGVRNQPQHF.